This TCR beta chain was recorded in a study of blood T cell repertoires in COVID-19. The method was immunoSEQ multiplex PCR; TCRdb's version includes in-frame clones alone and lacks a portion of them. This table holds approximately 69,000 clones, around 80% found once. The receptor comes from a woman older than 75 with acute or convalescent COVID-19. Sequencing input: peripheral blood.

CDR3 loop: CASSSPREGLNTEAFF. The CDR3 nucleotides are TGTGCCAGCAGTTCCCCTCGGGAAGGCCTAAACACTGAAGCTTTCTTT. The V and J genes are TRBV28 and TRBJ1-1; no firm D call. Between the trimmed V and J ends, which lost 4 bases and 2 bases, there was a span of 17 bases. This CDR3 region has 16 residues. The germline CDR1 and CDR2 sequences are MDHEN and SYDVKM.